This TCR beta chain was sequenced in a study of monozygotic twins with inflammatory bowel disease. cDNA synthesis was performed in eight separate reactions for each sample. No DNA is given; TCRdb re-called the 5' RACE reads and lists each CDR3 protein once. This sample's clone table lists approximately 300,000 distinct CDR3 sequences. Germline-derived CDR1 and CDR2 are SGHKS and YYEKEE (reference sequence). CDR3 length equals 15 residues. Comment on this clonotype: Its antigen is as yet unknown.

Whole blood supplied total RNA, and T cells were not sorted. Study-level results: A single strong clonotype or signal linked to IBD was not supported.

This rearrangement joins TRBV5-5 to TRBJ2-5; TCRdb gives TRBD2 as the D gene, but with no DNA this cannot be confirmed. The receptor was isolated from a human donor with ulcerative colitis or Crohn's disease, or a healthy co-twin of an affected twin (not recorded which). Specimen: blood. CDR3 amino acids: CASSHTSSGQETQYF.